This TCR beta chain originates from a study of T cell changes during pregnancy in multiple sclerosis. Here immunoSEQ multiplex PCR was the method, and the copy in TCRdb shows in-frame clones only, minus some. The sample lists about 17,000 clones; approximately 91% were seen once. The source is a female donor in good health, enrolled as a control in a pregnancy study. The source was CD8+ T cells from peripheral blood mononuclear cells, collected after pregnancy.

In nucleotides, the CDR3 is TGTGCCTGGACGGGACAGGGGTTTACTGGGGCCAACGTCCTGACTTTC. Protein product: CAWTGQGFTGANVLTF. The chain combines TRBV30 with TRBJ2-6, with 10 bases aligning to TRBD1. J was trimmed by 2 bases and V by 4 bases; bases with no gene match: 5. Per germline, CDR1 GTSNPN and CDR2 SVGIG (reference sequence). This CDR3 region has 16 residues.